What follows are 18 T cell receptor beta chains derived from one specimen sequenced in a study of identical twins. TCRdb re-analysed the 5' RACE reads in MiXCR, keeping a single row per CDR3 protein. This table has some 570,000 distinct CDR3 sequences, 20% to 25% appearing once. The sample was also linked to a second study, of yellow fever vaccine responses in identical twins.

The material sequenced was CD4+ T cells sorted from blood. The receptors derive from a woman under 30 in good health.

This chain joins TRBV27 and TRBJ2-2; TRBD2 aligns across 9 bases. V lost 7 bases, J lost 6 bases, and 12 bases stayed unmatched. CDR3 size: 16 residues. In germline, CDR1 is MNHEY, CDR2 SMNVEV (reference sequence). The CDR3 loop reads CASTSRAGGPPGELFF. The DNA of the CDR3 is TGTGCCAGCACCTCACGGGCGGGAGGGCCCCCCGGGGAGCTGTTTTTT.

CDR3 sequence: CASSQMTKKLFF. The DNA for the CDR3 is TGTGCCAGCAGCCAAATGACGAAAAAACTGTTTTTT. The chain couples TRBV3-1 to TRBJ1-4, with unresolved D. Per germline, CDR1 LGHDT and CDR2 YNNKEL (reference sequence). This CDR3 has 12 amino acids. V lost 2 bases and J lost 9, with 7 bases in between.

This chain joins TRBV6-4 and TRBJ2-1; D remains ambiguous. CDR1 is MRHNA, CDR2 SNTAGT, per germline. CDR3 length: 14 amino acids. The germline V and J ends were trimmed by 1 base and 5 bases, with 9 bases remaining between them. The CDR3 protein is CASSDFRTNNEQFF. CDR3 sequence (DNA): TGTGCCAGCAGTGACTTTCGGACGAACAATGAGCAGTTCTTC.

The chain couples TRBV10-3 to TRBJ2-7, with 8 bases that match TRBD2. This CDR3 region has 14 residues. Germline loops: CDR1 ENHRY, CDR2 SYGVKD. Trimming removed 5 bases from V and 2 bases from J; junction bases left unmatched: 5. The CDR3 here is CAISQRESTYEQYF. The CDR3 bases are TGTGCCATCAGTCAGCGGGAGTCAACCTACGAGCAGTACTTC.

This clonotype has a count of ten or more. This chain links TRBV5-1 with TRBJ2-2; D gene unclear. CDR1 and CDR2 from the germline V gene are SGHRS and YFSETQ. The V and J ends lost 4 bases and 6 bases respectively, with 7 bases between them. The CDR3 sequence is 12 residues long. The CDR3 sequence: CASSRTSGELFF. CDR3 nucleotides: TGCGCCAGCAGCAGAACGTCCGGGGAGCTGTTTTTT.

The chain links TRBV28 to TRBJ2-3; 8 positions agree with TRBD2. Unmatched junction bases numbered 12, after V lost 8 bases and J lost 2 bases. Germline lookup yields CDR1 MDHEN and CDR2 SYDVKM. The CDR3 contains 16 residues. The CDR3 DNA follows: TGTGCCAGCCCCCCGGGGGCTAGCGGGTACACAGATACGCAGTATTTT. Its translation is CASPPGASGYTDTQYF. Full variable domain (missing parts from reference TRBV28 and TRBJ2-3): DVKVTQSSRYLVKRTGEKVFLECVQDMDHENMFWYRQDPGLGLRLIYFSYDVKMKEKGDIPEGYSVSREKKERFSLILESASTNQTSMYLCASPPGASGYTDTQYFGPGTRLTVL.

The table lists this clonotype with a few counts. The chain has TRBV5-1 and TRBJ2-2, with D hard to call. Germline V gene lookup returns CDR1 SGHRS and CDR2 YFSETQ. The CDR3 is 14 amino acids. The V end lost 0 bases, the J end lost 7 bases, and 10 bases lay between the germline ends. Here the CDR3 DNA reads TGCGCCAGCAGCTTGGTGGAGTTAGGCGGGGAGCTGTTTTTT. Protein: CASSLVELGGELFF.

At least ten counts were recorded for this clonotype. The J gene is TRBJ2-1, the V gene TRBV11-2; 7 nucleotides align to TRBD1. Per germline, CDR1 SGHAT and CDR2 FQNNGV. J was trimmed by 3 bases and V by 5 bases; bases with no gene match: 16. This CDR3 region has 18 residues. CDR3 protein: CASSPKIKDRKIYNEQFF. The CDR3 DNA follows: TGTGCCAGCAGCCCGAAAATTAAGGACAGGAAAATCTACAATGAGCAGTTCTTC.

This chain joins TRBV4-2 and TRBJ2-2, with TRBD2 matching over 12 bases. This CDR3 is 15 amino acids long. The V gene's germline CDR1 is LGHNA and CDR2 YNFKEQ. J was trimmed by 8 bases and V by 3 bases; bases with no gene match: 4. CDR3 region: CASSHYGTSGGELFF. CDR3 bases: TGTGCCAGCAGCCACTACGGGACTAGCGGGGGGGAGCTGTTTTTT.

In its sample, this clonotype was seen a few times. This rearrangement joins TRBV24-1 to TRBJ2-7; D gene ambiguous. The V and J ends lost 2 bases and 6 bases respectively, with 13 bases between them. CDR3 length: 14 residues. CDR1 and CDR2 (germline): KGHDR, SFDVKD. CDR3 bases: TGTGCCACCAGTGATTATGAGACGCCTGGCGAGCAGTACTTC. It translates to CATSDYETPGEQYF.

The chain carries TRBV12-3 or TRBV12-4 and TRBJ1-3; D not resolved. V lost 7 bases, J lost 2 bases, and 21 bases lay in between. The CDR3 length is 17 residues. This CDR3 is CASKSPQSVGAGNTIYF. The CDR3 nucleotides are TGTGCCAGCAAATCCCCACAAAGCGTGGGCGCTGGAAACACCATATATTTT.

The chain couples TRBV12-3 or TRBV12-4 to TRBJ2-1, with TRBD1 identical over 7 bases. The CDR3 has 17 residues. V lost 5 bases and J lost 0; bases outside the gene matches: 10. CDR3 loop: CASSPWTGQSSYNEQFF. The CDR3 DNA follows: TGTGCCAGCAGTCCGTGGACAGGCCAAAGCTCCTACAATGAGCAGTTCTTC.

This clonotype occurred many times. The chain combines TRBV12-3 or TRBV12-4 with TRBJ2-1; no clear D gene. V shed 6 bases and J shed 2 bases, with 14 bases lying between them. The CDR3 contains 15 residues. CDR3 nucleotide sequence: TGTGCCAGCAGCTTAACCAACTTGGCCTACAATGAGCAGTTCTTC. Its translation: CASSLTNLAYNEQFF.

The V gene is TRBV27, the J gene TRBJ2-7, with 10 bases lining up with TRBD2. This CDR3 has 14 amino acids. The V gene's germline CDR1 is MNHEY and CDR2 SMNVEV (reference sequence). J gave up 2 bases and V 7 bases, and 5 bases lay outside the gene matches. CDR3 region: CASMGTSEAYEQYF. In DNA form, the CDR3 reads TGTGCCAGCATGGGGACTAGCGAAGCCTACGAGCAGTACTTC.

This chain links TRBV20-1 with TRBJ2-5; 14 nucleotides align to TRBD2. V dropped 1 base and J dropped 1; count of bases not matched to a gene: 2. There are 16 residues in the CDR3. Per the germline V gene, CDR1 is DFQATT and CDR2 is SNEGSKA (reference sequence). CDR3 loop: CSARGLAGGVQETQYF. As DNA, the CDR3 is TGCAGTGCTAGAGGACTAGCGGGGGGGGTCCAAGAGACCCAGTACTTC.

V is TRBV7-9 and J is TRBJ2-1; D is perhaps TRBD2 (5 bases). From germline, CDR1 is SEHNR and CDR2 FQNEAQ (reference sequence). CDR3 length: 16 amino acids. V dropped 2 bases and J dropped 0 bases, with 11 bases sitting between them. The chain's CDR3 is CASSLLDWSSYNEQFF. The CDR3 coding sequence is TGTGCCAGCAGCTTACTGGACTGGAGCTCCTACAATGAGCAGTTCTTC.

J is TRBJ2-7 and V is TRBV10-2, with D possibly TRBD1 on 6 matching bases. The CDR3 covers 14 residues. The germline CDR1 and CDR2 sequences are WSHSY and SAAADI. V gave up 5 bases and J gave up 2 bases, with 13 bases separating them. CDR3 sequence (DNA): TGCGCCAGCAGTCGCAGGGGCGCGCCCTACGAGCAGTACTTC. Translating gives CASSRRGAPYEQYF.

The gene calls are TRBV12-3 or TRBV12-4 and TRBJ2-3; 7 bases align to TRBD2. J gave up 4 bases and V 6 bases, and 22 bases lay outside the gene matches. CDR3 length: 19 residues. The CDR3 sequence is CASSRYVSPSTSSSDTQYF. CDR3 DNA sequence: TGTGCCAGCAGCCGATACGTCTCCCCCTCGACTAGCAGCTCAGATACGCAGTATTTT.